Presented here are 9 T cell receptor beta chains from one specimen sequenced in a study of OX40 agonist ivuxolimab in advanced cancers. Libraries were built with the immunoSEQ multiplex PCR assay. TCRdb holds this immuneACCESS table with in-frame rearrangements only. Some clones are missing; in checked studies, unresolved V genes explain under half, and the rest has no known cause. Counted in this sample were some 70,000 clones; 84% of them appeared once. The top ten clones comprise 2.1% of the sample. The specimen was CD4+ or CD8+ T cells sorted from blood, collected in a trial of the OX40 agonist ivuxolimab. These receptors were obtained from an adult with an advanced solid tumor such as melanoma, head and neck, liver or kidney cancer.

V usage is TRBV18 and J usage is TRBJ1-1, with D maybe TRBD1 (6 bases). Germline V gene sequence: CDR1 KGHSH, CDR2 LQKENI. Between the trimmed V and J ends, which lost 1 base and 1 base, there was a span of 13 bases. The CDR3 sequence is 16 residues long. In nucleotides, the CDR3 is TGTGCCAGCTCACCACGGCAGGGGTCCCAGAACACTGAAGCTTTCTTT. This sequence encodes CASSPRQGSQNTEAFF. Supplemented by reference TRBV18 and TRBJ1-1, the full variable domain reads NAGVMQNPRHLVRRRGQEARLRCSPMKGHSHVYWYRQLPEEGLKFMVYLQKENIIDESGMPKERFSAEFPKEGPSILRIQQVVRGDSAAYFCASSPRQGSQNTEAFFGQGTRLTVV.

This clone was recorded once. The V gene is TRBV14, the J gene TRBJ1-4, with a weak D call TRBD1 (5 bases). This CDR3 contains 17 residues. Per germline, CDR1 SGHDN and CDR2 FVKESK. V was cut by 8 bases and J by 4 bases, with 23 bases left in between. CDR3 sequence (DNA): TGTGCCAGCGCTGGGACGGAACCTCTTCGGGGTAATGAAAAACTGTTTTTT. It yields the protein CASAGTEPLRGNEKLFF.

The V and J genes are TRBV18 and TRBJ1-5; TRBD1 agrees at 8 bases. The CDR3 is made up of 15 amino acids. V lost 6 bases to trimming and J lost 6 bases; unmatched junction nucleotides: 10. Looked up from germline, CDR1 is KGHSH and CDR2 is LQKENI. CDR3 DNA sequence: TGTGCCAGCTCGTTAGGGACAGGAGAGATTCAGCCCCAGCATTTT. Amino acid sequence: CASSLGTGEIQPQHF.

This sequence joins TRBV4-1 and TRBJ2-1, with D hard to call. This CDR3 comprises 14 residues. Germline lookup yields CDR1 MGHRA and CDR2 YSYEKL. Trimming stripped 1 base from V and 3 bases from J, with 7 bases between. CDR3 region: CASSQADGYNEQFF. The CDR3, as DNA: TGCGCCAGCAGCCAAGCCGACGGCTACAATGAGCAGTTCTTC.

V is TRBV5-8 and J is TRBJ2-1; D is ambiguous. Germline V CDR1 and CDR2: SGHTS, YDEGEE. Trimming shortened V by 4 bases and J by 5 bases, and 16 bases separated the two germline ends. This CDR3 region has 15 residues. CDR3 loop: CASSLGRSRHNEQFF. CDR3 DNA: TGTGCCAGCAGCCTCGGTCGGTCCAGACACAATGAGCAGTTCTTC.

This clone showed up just a few times. This CDR3 reads CASSEGAAIDEQYF. The CDR3 DNA reads as TGTGCCAGTAGCGAGGGAGCGGCGATAGACGAGCAGTACTTC. This chain links TRBV19 with TRBJ2-7; D is perhaps TRBD2 (5 bases). The CDR3 consists of 14 residues. Germline CDR1 reads LNHDA; CDR2 reads SQIVND (reference sequence). The germline V and J ends were trimmed by 6 bases and 5 bases, with 17 bases remaining between them.

The genes are TRBV7-2 and TRBJ1-2, with 9 bases aligning to TRBD1. The trim removed 4 bases at V and 2 bases at J, leaving 5 bases unmatched. CDR1 is SGHTA, CDR2 FQGNSA, per germline. This CDR3 has 15 residues. The DNA of the CDR3 is TGTGCCAGCAGCTACACCGGGACAGGGAACTATGGCTACACCTTC. This sequence encodes CASSYTGTGNYGYTF.

The rearrangement uses TRBV12-5 and TRBJ2-2; 15 bases are shared with TRBD2. J was trimmed by 7 bases and V by 4 bases; bases with no gene match: 4. The CDR3 has 16 residues. Germline V gene data show CDR1 as LGHNT and CDR2 as FRNRAP. For the CDR3, the DNA is TGTGCTAGTGGTTGGACTAGCGGGGGGGTCAACGGGGAGCTGTTTTTT. The encoded protein is CASGWTSGGVNGELFF. The full variable domain, in which reference TRBV12-5 and TRBJ2-2 provide the parts outside the CDR3, is DARVTQTPRHKVTEMGQEVTMRCQPILGHNTVFWYRQTMMQGLELLAYFRNRAPLDDSGMPKDRFSAEMPDATLATLKIQPSEPRDSAVYFCASGWTSGGVNGELFFGEGSRLTVL.

The chain uses TRBV4-2 and TRBJ2-5, with D uncertain. Trimming left V 0 bases short and J 4 bases short, with 15 bases between. Germline V lookup: CDR1 LGHNA, CDR2 YNFKEQ. This CDR3 contains 16 residues. The CDR3 DNA is TGTGCCAGCAGCCAAGAAGGGCAGGATGAGGTAGAGACCCAGTACTTC. It codes for CASSQEGQDEVETQYF.